A selection of T cell receptor beta chains follows, all from one sample in a study of CD8+CD57+ T cells in acquired aplastic anemia. TCRdb re-called the reads with MiXCR, one entry per CDR3 protein. Altogether under 500,000 distinct CDR3 sequences are present, around 32% being singletons, with the ten largest covering less than 1%. The material sequenced was sorted CD4+, CD8+, or CD8+CD57+ T cells (not recorded which) from PBMCs. The receptors shown here come from a human donor with aplastic anemia. Both conserved end residues are part of each CDR3. D genes are given only for firm matches. Clone size is given for some rows only: seen once, a few or many times, or a class if the clone is expanded.

D gene,V gene,clone size,J gene,CDR3 protein,CDR3 DNA
TRBD1,TRBV25-1,-,TRBJ1-2,CASSEWTGVEGYTF,TGTGCCAGCAGTGAATGGACAGGGGTAGAAGGCTACACCTTC
TRBD1,TRBV6-5,few,TRBJ1-2,CASSYSSQGANYGYTF,TGTGCCAGCAGTTACAGTAGTCAGGGGGCTAACTATGGCTACACCTTC
-,TRBV6-5,few,TRBJ1-2,CASSHSVGNGYTF,TGTGCCAGCAGCCACTCGGTGGGGAATGGCTACACCTTC
-,TRBV20-1,few,TRBJ2-1,CSANTDRIGNEQFF,TGCAGTGCCAACACCGACAGGATAGGCAATGAGCAGTTCTTC
-,TRBV7-2,many,TRBJ1-2,CASSLIVEGYTF,TGTGCCAGCAGCTTAATAGTGGAGGGCTACACCTTC
-,TRBV6-5,few,TRBJ2-7,CASSYSSGSDPPYEQYF,TGTGCCAGCAGTTACTCATCCGGGAGTGACCCCCCCTACGAGCAGTACTTC
TRBD2,TRBV7-3,-,TRBJ2-1,CASSLRASGRASSHNEQFF,TGTGCCAGCAGCTTAAGGGCTAGCGGGAGGGCCTCTTCCCACAATGAGCAGTTCTTC
TRBD2,TRBV14,-,TRBJ2-1,CASSQMGLARNEQFF,TGTGCCAGCAGCCAAATGGGACTAGCTCGTAATGAGCAGTTCTTC
TRBD1,TRBV25-1,-,TRBJ2-7,CASTKSGTARWEQYF,TGTGCCAGCACAAAGTCCGGGACAGCGCGTTGGGAGCAGTACTTC
TRBD1,TRBV11-1,-,TRBJ1-2,CASSNSDRTGLGYTF,TGTGCCAGCAGCAACAGCGACCGGACAGGGCTTGGCTACACCTTC
TRBD1,TRBV20-1,many,TRBJ1-5,CSAMDRGEQPQHF,TGCAGTGCCATGGACAGGGGAGAACAGCCCCAGCATTTT
-,TRBV2,many,TRBJ1-2,CASSEGTGSGGYTF,TGTGCCAGCAGTGAAGGAACAGGGTCAGGCGGCTACACCTTC
-,TRBV12-3/TRBV12-4,-,TRBJ1-2,CASSGEVYGHTF,TGTGCCAGCTCTGGGGAAGTCTATGGCCACACCTTC
TRBD1,TRBV19,few,TRBJ2-4,CASQRGTGSYIQYF,TGTGCCAGCCAAAGAGGGACAGGATCATACATTCAGTACTTC
-,TRBV7-2,-,TRBJ2-5,CASSLSWTQYF,TGTGCCAGCAGCTTGTCGTGGACCCAGTACTTC
TRBD2,TRBV9,few,TRBJ2-5,CASSVETSGTTQYF,TGTGCCAGCAGCGTAGAGACTAGCGGGACGACCCAGTACTTC
TRBD1,TRBV5-4,-,TRBJ2-7,CASSALGQAYEQYF,TGTGCCAGCAGCGCCTTGGGACAGGCCTACGAGCAGTACTTC
-,TRBV7-3,many,TRBJ2-5,CASSLSSQETQYF,TGTGCCAGCAGCCTCTCTAGCCAAGAGACCCAGTACTTC
-,TRBV29-1,many,TRBJ2-7,CSVLITTGSYEQYF,TGCAGCGTTCTGATAACTACAGGGTCCTACGAGCAGTACTTC
-,TRBV5-6,-,TRBJ2-7,CASSFLGRPYEQYF,TGTGCCAGCAGCTTTTTGGGCAGACCCTACGAGCAGTACTTC
-,TRBV7-2,many,TRBJ1-1,CASSLGRRTEAFF,TGTGCCAGCAGCTTAGGTCGAAGGACTGAAGCTTTCTTT
-,TRBV10-2,many,TRBJ2-1,CASSQNNEQFF,TGCGCCAGCAGTCAAAACAATGAGCAGTTCTTC
TRBD1,TRBV15,-,TRBJ2-7,CATSRGQGGSYEQYF,TGTGCCACCAGCCGAGGACAGGGAGGCTCCTACGAGCAGTACTTC
-,TRBV4-3,many,TRBJ1-6,CASSQVPGAVWPLHF,TGCGCCAGCAGCCAAGTTCCAGGGGCGGTTTGGCCCCTCCACTTT
TRBD2,TRBV5-6,-,TRBJ2-5,CASSWTSGGLGETQYF,TGTGCCAGCAGCTGGACTAGCGGGGGCTTGGGTGAGACCCAGTACTTC
TRBD1,TRBV2,few,TRBJ1-4,CASSPQGGLEKLFF,TGTGCCAGCAGTCCACAGGGGGGACTAGAAAAACTGTTTTTT
-,TRBV10-3,-,TRBJ2-3,CAISENRDDTQYF,TGTGCCATCAGTGAGAACAGGGATGATACGCAGTATTTT
TRBD1,TRBV3-1,few,TRBJ1-6,CASSQDHTGDSPLHF,TGTGCCAGCAGCCAAGATCACACAGGGGATTCACCCCTCCACTTT
-,TRBV7-9,-,TRBJ1-3,CASSQTGPAKVTIYF,TGTGCCAGCAGCCAAACCGGGCCCGCGAAGGTCACCATATATTTT
-,TRBV7-9,-,TRBJ1-1,CASSIWDRDTEAFF,TGTGCCAGCAGCATATGGGACCGGGACACTGAAGCTTTCTTT
-,TRBV25-1,few,TRBJ1-1,CASSYTRGLRDTEAFF,TGTGCCAGCAGCTATACCAGGGGATTAAGGGACACTGAAGCTTTCTTT
-,TRBV6-5,few,TRBJ2-7,CASSFRGVAIEQYF,TGTGCCAGCAGTTTCCGCGGAGTAGCGATAGAGCAGTACTTC
TRBD1,TRBV19,many,TRBJ1-6,CASSPGTGGGNSPLHF,TGTGCCAGTAGTCCCGGGACAGGGGGCGGGAATTCACCCCTCCACTTT
-,TRBV6-1,many,TRBJ2-3,CASRGDTQYF,TGTGCCAGCAGGGGGGATACGCAGTATTTT
TRBD1,TRBV5-6,few,TRBJ2-2,CASSRGRVNTGELFF,TGTGCCAGCAGCAGGGGGCGGGTTAACACCGGGGAGCTGTTTTTT
-,TRBV20-1,few,TRBJ1-5,CSASKGINQPQHF,TGCAGTGCTAGCAAGGGGATTAATCAGCCCCAGCATTTT
-,TRBV5-5,-,TRBJ1-2,CASSLGRMEGYGYTF,TGTGCCAGCAGCTTGGGGAGGATGGAGGGCTATGGCTACACCTTC
TRBD1,TRBV30,-,TRBJ1-2,CAWGLDRGAYGYTF,TGTGCCTGGGGTTTGGACAGGGGTGCCTATGGCTACACCTTC
TRBD1,TRBV24-1,-,TRBJ1-6,CATSFTTGGAYSPLHF,TGTGCCACCAGTTTCACTACAGGGGGCGCGTACTCACCCCTCCACTTT
-,TRBV2,-,TRBJ2-6,CASSGTASGANVLTF,TGTGCCAGCAGTGGTACAGCATCTGGGGCCAACGTCCTGACTTTC
TRBD1,TRBV24-1,-,TRBJ1-3,CATDLPTGTGNTIYF,TGTGCCACCGATCTCCCGACAGGGACTGGAAACACCATATATTTT